The 9 T cell receptor beta chains presented below share a single source sample, sequenced in a study of T-cell reconstitution after alpha-beta-depleted transplantation in children. Unique molecular identifiers were incorporated into the prepared TCRbeta library. TCRdb independently ran MiXCR on the PCR reads; one entry per CDR3 protein. The repertoire holds approximately 340,000 distinct CDR3 sequences, with 10% as singletons. Sample: PBMCs from the stem cell graft donor, taken from the stem cell graft. The receptors were sampled from a human donor who donated a stem cell graft to a child with acute lymphoblastic leukemia.

This clonotype turned up a few times. The rearrangement links TRBV29-1 to TRBJ2-7; D gene ambiguous. The CDR3 contains 13 residues. Trimming removed 1 base from V and 3 bases from J, with 10 bases in between. The germline V gene encodes CDR1 SQVTM and CDR2 ANQGSEA. CDR3 sequence: CSVEGQESYEQYF. The CDR3 DNA follows: TGCAGCGTTGAAGGGCAGGAAAGCTACGAGCAGTACTTC.

The genes are TRBV3-1 and TRBJ2-5; 8 nucleotides align to TRBD2. The V gene's germline CDR1 is LGHDT and CDR2 YNNKEL (reference sequence). The CDR3 length is 14 residues. V lost 5 bases and J lost 5; bases outside the gene matches: 7. This CDR3 is CASSSTGGRETQYF. The CDR3 nucleotides read TGTGCCAGCAGCTCTACGGGGGGGCGGGAGACCCAGTACTTC.

The chain employs TRBV27 and TRBJ1-2, with 7 bases aligning to TRBD1. Germline-derived CDR1 and CDR2 are MNHEY and SMNVEV (reference sequence). V lost 1 base and J lost 7; bases outside the gene matches: 12. This CDR3 comprises 16 residues. In nucleotides, the CDR3 is TGTGCCAGCAGTTTATTGACGCCAGGGGGGAGAGGTGGCTACACCTTC. Amino acids: CASSLLTPGGRGGYTF.

V is TRBV7-8 and J is TRBJ2-1, with D possibly TRBD2 on 6 matching bases. Germline CDR1 SGHVS, CDR2 FQNEAQ. Trimming cost V 5 bases and J 0 bases, with 11 bases left between them. The CDR3 has 15 residues. The CDR3 region has the DNA TGTGCCAGCAGCCACGACGGGAGCTCCTACAATGAGCAGTTCTTC. This sequence encodes CASSHDGSSYNEQFF.

This clonotype showed up just a few times. The chain joins TRBV12-3 or TRBV12-4 to TRBJ1-5; maybe TRBD1 (5 bases). This CDR3 is built from 17 residues. The V gene lost 1 base and the J gene lost 3 bases, with 16 bases spanning the gap. The CDR3 spells CASSLVSNGALNQPQHF. CDR3 in DNA: TGTGCCAGCAGTTTAGTTTCCAACGGGGCCCTCAATCAGCCCCAGCATTTT.

This clonotype was seen a few times. The chain employs TRBV7-9 and TRBJ1-1; D gene ambiguous. Per the germline V gene, CDR1 is SEHNR and CDR2 is FQNEAQ (reference sequence). V lost 2 bases and J lost 10, with 11 bases in between. This CDR3 is 12 amino acids long. The CDR3, as DNA: TGTGCCAGCAGCTTAAAGGAGTTTGGAGCTTTCTTT. Translating gives CASSLKEFGAFF.

The table lists this clonotype with a few counts. The rearrangement joins TRBV28 to TRBJ2-1; 10 nucleotides line up with TRBD2. Germline V gene data show CDR1 as MDHEN and CDR2 as SYDVKM. V trimming: 5 bases; J trimming: 8 bases; junction bases outside the gene matches: 3. CDR3 size: 13 residues. The CDR3 DNA reads TGTGCCAGCAGTGCGACTAGCGGGTATGAGCAGTTCTTC. Encoded protein: CASSATSGYEQFF.

The chain recombines TRBV28 with TRBJ2-7, with a weak D call TRBD1 (5 bases). This CDR3 spans 16 amino acids. In germline, CDR1 is MDHEN, CDR2 SYDVKM. Trimming removed 3 bases at V and 3 bases at J, with 18 bases between. The CDR3 here is CASSFWGDSDLYEQYF. The CDR3 DNA reads TGTGCCAGCAGTTTTTGGGGCGACAGTGACCTCTACGAGCAGTACTTC.

This clonotype was picked up many times. The CDR3 region has the DNA TGTGCCAGCAGCTTAGTCGATGGCTACACCTTC. Translation: CASSLVDGYTF. The V call is TRBV7-9, the J call TRBJ1-2, with D uncertain. CDR3 length: 11 amino acids. Germline-derived CDR1 and CDR2 are SEHNR and FQNEAQ (reference sequence). Trimming removed 1 base from V and 6 bases from J, with 3 bases in between.